This T cell receptor (beta chain) derives from a study of OX40 agonist ivuxolimab in advanced cancers. A note on the overall study: Ivuxolimab was an agonistic, fully human IgG2 monoclonal antibody directed against OX40 (CD134), a costimulatory receptor. Intravenous ivuxolimab was administered to patients every 2 weeks at six dose levels: 0.01, 0.1, 0.3, 1.5, 3 and 10 mg/kg. Of the roughly 50 dose-escalation patients, hepatocellular carcinoma was present in about 20, melanoma in approximately 15, renal cell carcinoma in 9 and head and neck cancer in 9. In the dose-escalation cohort, approximately 83% of patients were male, and the mean age was around 60 years with a range of roughly 23 to 79. Patients were allowed to have had prior anti-PD-1, anti-PD-L1 or anti-CTLA-4 therapy, and 40% to 45% of the dose-escalation patients had been treated with checkpoint inhibitors. Partial responses occurred in three dose-escalation patients: two with cutaneous melanoma and one with hepatocellular carcinoma. The purpose of peripheral TCRbeta sequencing was to test whether ivuxolimab changed TCR sequence diversity and led to clonal T-cell expansion. The paper describes the monotherapy dose-escalation part (N = 52 patients) of the phase I trial of ivuxolimab. Summary of the overall study and its limitations: After ivuxolimab, CD8+ T cells had more expanded clones than CD4+ T cells on average. In the 0.1-3.0 mg/kg groups, partial responders were among the patients with the lowest normalized peripheral clonal expansion, particularly in CD8+ T cells. The antigen specificity of the clonally expanded peripheral T cells was not determined. Low levels of normalized T-cell clonal expansion were also seen in some patients who did not respond. At doses of 0.1 to 3.0 mg/kg, clonal expansion of both CD4+ and CD8+ T cells in blood was seen between baseline and week 6.

Patients with a history of autoimmune disease or receiving systemic immunosuppression were excluded from the trial. In every dose cohort, peripheral blood was drawn for TCR sequencing at baseline, cycle 4 day 1, and cycle 7 day 1. The samples were taken from a phase I, first-in-human, multicenter, open-label dose-escalation trial of ivuxolimab. Adults with locally advanced or metastatic melanoma, renal cell carcinoma, hepatocellular carcinoma or head and neck squamous cell carcinoma were enrolled in the trial. CD4+ and CD8+ T cells were sorted separately from peripheral blood before TCR sequencing. Genomic DNA was extracted from sorted cells for sequencing of the TCRbeta CDR3 region. TCRbeta CDR3 regions were sequenced using the immunoSEQ Assay. TCRdb carries this immuneACCESS record with in-frame sequences only. Its versions omit some clonotypes, under half of them owing to an unresolved V gene in the studies checked, with the rest unexplained. The sample yields 30,000 to 35,000 clones; 80% to 85% were counted once. The top ten clonotypes cover around a quarter of the sample.

As encoded in the germline V gene (reference sequence), CDR1 is LNHNV while CDR2 is YYDKDF. V lost 3 bases and J lost 7 bases, and the count of bases not matched to a germline gene is 5. The CDR3 spans 15 residues, from the cysteine through the phenylalanine. The CDR3 DNA has 45 bases and is translated from base 1. With regard to this clone: The clone's antigen remains unknown. No much larger clonotype is one base removed from it; base qualities were not supplied.

The chain joins TRBV15 to TRBJ1-6; TRBD1 aligns with 8 central bases. This receptor was taken from an adult with an advanced solid tumor such as melanoma, head and neck, liver or kidney cancer. Sequencing used CD4+ or CD8+ T cells sorted from blood, obtained in a trial of the OX40 agonist ivuxolimab. The nucleotide sequence reads as follows: TGTGCCACCAGCAGGGACAGGGTGGTGAATTCACCCCTCCACTTT. Its protein reads: CATSRDRVVNSPLHF.